The rows below give T cell receptor beta chains drawn from one sample of a study of blood T cell repertoires in COVID-19. The assay was immunoSEQ multiplex PCR, and TCRdb's table has in-frame clones only and misses some. The data contain more than 90,000 clones, around 92% of them singletons. Sequenced input: peripheral blood. The receptors originated from a man in his fifties with active COVID-19. CDR3s include the opening cysteine and the closing phenylalanine or tryptophan. D genes are given only for firm matches. Size tells how often a clone was seen (once, few, many) or the class of an expanded clone, and some rows leave it out.

>NA|NA|TRBJ2-2|TRBV9
TGTGCCAGCAGCGTAGCTGACACCGGGGAGCTGTTTTTT
CASSVADTGELFF
>NA|TRBD1|TRBJ1-2|TRBV5-6
TGTGCCAGCAGCTTAGAGAACAGGGGCAGTGGCTACACCTTC
CASSLENRGSGYTF
>NA|TRBD1|TRBJ1-1|TRBV6-5
TGTGCCAGCAGTTACCGGGACAGGGCCACTGAAGCTTTCTTT
CASSYRDRATEAFF
>NA|TRBD1|TRBJ2-1|TRBV7-3
TGTGCCAGCAGCCTAGACAGGGGATACAATGAGCAGTTCTTC
CASSLDRGYNEQFF
>NA|NA|TRBJ1-2|TRBV24-1
TGTGCCACCAGTGATTCATCTGGGCTCTATGGCTACACCTTC
CATSDSSGLYGYTF
>NA|NA|TRBJ2-3|TRBV7-9
TGTGCCAGCGCGGCCCACTCTACAGATACGCAGTATTTT
CASAAHSTDTQYF
>NA|NA|TRBJ1-2|TRBV12-3/TRBV12-4
TGTGCCAGCAGCCTAGAGGGTTCGTTCGGCTACACCTTC
CASSLEGSFGYTF
>NA|NA|TRBJ1-4|TRBV7-2
TGTGCCAGCAGCATCTCTGATGAAAAACTGTTTTTT
CASSISDEKLFF
>few|TRBD1|TRBJ1-2|TRBV10-2
TGCGCCAGCAGTGAGGCGGGACAGCCCTATGGCTACACCTTC
CASSEAGQPYGYTF
>once|NA|TRBJ1-5|TRBV28
TGTGCCAGCCCGCCGGGGAGGGAAGGTGGCAATCAGCCCCAGCATTTT
CASPPGREGGNQPQHF
>NA|NA|TRBJ2-3|TRBV21-1
TGTGCCAGCAGCGCAGAACTAGCGGGAGTAGGGGGTACGCAGTATTTT
CASSAELAGVGGTQYF
>NA|NA|TRBJ1-3|TRBV7-9
TGTGCCAGCAGCTTAGGGAGGGACCTAGTCTCTGGAAACACCATATATTTT
CASSLGRDLVSGNTIYF
>NA|NA|TRBJ2-6|TRBV12-2
TGTGCAAGTCGCGCTCCCCCCTATGCTAGCGGGAGTGAACTTGTGCCCGGGGCCAACGTCCTGACTTTC
CASRAPPYASGSELVPGANVLTF
>once|NA|TRBJ2-7|TRBV6-5
TGTGCCAGCAGTTACCCCCCGTACGAGCAGTACTTC
CASSYPPYEQYF
>NA|NA|TRBJ2-5|TRBV11-2
TGTGCCAGCAGCCCCGGCCATGGCGGGACGAACCAAGAGACCCAGTACTTC
CASSPGHGGTNQETQYF
>few|TRBD1|TRBJ1-3|TRBV19
TGTGCCAGTAGTAATGACAGGGGGCCTGGAAACACCATATATTTT
CASSNDRGPGNTIYF
>NA|TRBD2|TRBJ2-7|TRBV25-1
TGTGCCAGCAGTGAGTCCGGGGGGAGCTACGAGCAGTACTTC
CASSESGGSYEQYF
>once|NA|TRBJ2-5|TRBV5-6
TGTGCCAGCAGCTACGACTGGCCCCAAGAGACCCAGTACTTC
CASSYDWPQETQYF
>NA|TRBD1|TRBJ2-1|TRBV5-1
TGCGCCAGCAGCTCCTGGACAGGGGGGTACAATGAGCAGTTCTTC
CASSSWTGGYNEQFF
>NA|TRBD1|TRBJ1-6|TRBV3-1/TRBV3-2
TGTGCCAGCAGCCAAGTGGACAGGGGGTCCAATTCACCCCTCCACTTT
CASSQVDRGSNSPLHF
>NA|NA|TRBJ2-6|TRBV28
TGTGCCAGCAGTTCGACTATTCAGGGGAGAGGGGCCAACGTCCTGACTTTC
CASSSTIQGRGANVLTF
>NA|TRBD1|TRBJ1-1|TRBV27
TGTGCCAGCAGGACAGGGGGCACTGAAGCTTTCTTT
CASRTGGTEAFF
>NA|TRBD2|TRBJ2-5|TRBV7-9
TGTGCCAGCAGCTTAGTTAGCGGGAGACGGGAGACCCAGTACTTC
CASSLVSGRRETQYF
>NA|NA|TRBJ1-1|TRBV6-4
TGTGCCAGCAGTGACTCTAGCAGGGTTGAAGCTTTCTTT
CASSDSSRVEAFF
>NA|TRBD1|TRBJ1-3|TRBV27
TGTGCCAGCAGCCCTCGACCGACAGGGGATGGAAACACCATATATTTT
CASSPRPTGDGNTIYF
>NA|TRBD1|TRBJ1-6|TRBV16
TGTGCCAGCAGCCATTACGACAGGGTAATGAATTCACCCCTCCACTTT
CASSHYDRVMNSPLHF
>once|NA|TRBJ1-1|TRBV30
TGTGCCTGGAGAAAGCTGAACACTGAAGCTTTCTTT
CAWRKLNTEAFF
>NA|NA|TRBJ1-6|TRBV28
TGTGCCAGCCGCGGGGGCTCTTCACCCCTCCACTTT
CASRGGSSPLHF
>NA|NA|TRBJ1-2|TRBV27
TGTGCCAGCAGTCCCACGGGGGGGGGCGTCTATGGCTACACCTTC
CASSPTGGGVYGYTF
>NA|NA|TRBJ2-5|TRBV19
TGTGCCAGTAGTATAGCGGGAAGGAAAAAGACCCAGTACTTC
CASSIAGRKKTQYF
>once|NA|TRBJ2-2|TRBV11-3
TGTGCCAGCAGCTTCTCCTCCCTTAACACCGGGGAGCTGTTTTTT
CASSFSSLNTGELFF
>NA|NA|TRBJ1-4|TRBV6-6
TGTGCCAGCGGCAGCGTACTTGCAACTAATGAAAAACTGTTTTTT
CASGSVLATNEKLFF
>NA|TRBD1|TRBJ1-1|TRBV28
TGTGCCAGCTGGGCCCCGACAGGGATGAACACTGAAGCTTTCTTT
CASWAPTGMNTEAFF